This passage covers 27 T cell receptor beta chains from one sample sequenced in a study of OX40 agonist ivuxolimab in advanced cancers. Library preparation was by the immunoSEQ multiplex PCR assay. Here the immuneACCESS table is served through TCRdb, limited to in-frame sequences with V and J called. Missing clones are a known gap in these copies; in checked studies unresolved V genes cover under half, and the rest lacks a known reason. Within this sample are tens of thousands of clones, with 91% of them counted one time only. Roughly 2.5% of the sample is in the top ten clones. This specimen consisted of CD4+ or CD8+ T cells sorted from blood, obtained in a trial of the OX40 agonist ivuxolimab. Every receptor here comes from an adult with an advanced solid tumor such as melanoma, head and neck, liver or kidney cancer.

The chain is built from TRBV7-2 and TRBJ1-2, with a weak D call TRBD1 (5 bases). Trimming shortened V by 6 bases and J by 4 bases, and 21 bases separated the two germline ends. Germline V CDR1 and CDR2: SGHTA, FQGNSA. This CDR3 region has 16 residues. The CDR3, as DNA: TGTGCCAGCAGTTCTCGGCTGGGCAGGGATTTCTATGGCTACACCTTC. Encoded protein: CASSSRLGRDFYGYTF.

This chain uses TRBV18 with TRBJ2-2; the D is unclear. This CDR3 region has 14 residues. Trimming removed 6 bases at V and 4 bases at J, with 12 bases between. Per the germline V gene, CDR1 is KGHSH and CDR2 is LQKENI. The CDR3 reads CASSPTASTGELFF. DNA of the CDR3: TGTGCCAGCTCGCCAACAGCGAGCACCGGGGAGCTGTTTTTT.

The V and J genes are TRBV7-9 and TRBJ2-5; 11 bases align to TRBD1. The V gene's germline CDR1 is SEHNR and CDR2 FQNEAQ (reference sequence). After removal of 8 bases from V and 9 bases from J, the junction contained 8 bases not matched to a gene. The CDR3 runs to 13 residues. The CDR3 nucleotides read TGTGCCAGCGGACAGGGGGCAGTTGAGGCCCAGTACTTC. Translated, it gives CASGQGAVEAQYF.

The chain links TRBV2 to TRBJ1-4, with D possibly being TRBD1 (5 bases). V lost 8 bases, J lost 7 bases, and 20 bases lay in between. The CDR3 has 15 amino acids. Germline CDR1 is SNHLY and CDR2 is FYNNEI. The CDR3 region has the DNA TGTGCCAGCCGGCGGGGGACCTATGCGGGTGAAAAACTGTTTTTT. Amino acid sequence: CASRRGTYAGEKLFF.

The V and J genes are TRBV11-2 and TRBJ2-3, with TRBD2 as a possible D gene (5 bases). CDR3 size: 15 residues. Germline CDR1 SGHAT, CDR2 FQNNGV. Trimming left V 3 bases short and J 0 bases short, with 10 bases between. The CDR3 here is CASSFGVGSTDTQYF. In DNA form, the CDR3 reads TGTGCCAGCAGCTTCGGGGTCGGTAGCACAGATACGCAGTATTTT.

This sequence joins TRBV27 and TRBJ1-3, with D perhaps matching TRBD1 (6 bases). Trimming removed 6 bases from V and 2 bases from J, with 8 bases in between. CDR3 length: 13 amino acids. Germline V gene lookup returns CDR1 MNHEY and CDR2 SMNVEV (reference sequence). This CDR3 reads CASRQGAGNTIYF. CDR3 DNA sequence: TGTGCCAGCAGACAGGGTGCTGGAAACACCATATATTTT.

The chain joins TRBV25-1 to TRBJ2-2; D is perhaps TRBD2 (5 bases). Germline V CDR1 and CDR2: MGHDK, SYGVNS. The V and J ends lost 4 bases and 1 base respectively, with 7 bases between them. The CDR3 covers 14 residues. For the CDR3, the DNA is TGTGCCAGCAGTGGGACTGAGAACACCGGGGAGCTGTTTTTT. Its protein is CASSGTENTGELFF.

The chain is built from TRBV2 and TRBJ1-4; D is unclear. Germline CDR1 and CDR2: SNHLY and FYNNEI. Trimming took off 10 bases at V and 8 bases at J, with 17 bases between the two ends. This CDR3 has 13 amino acids. Written as DNA, the CDR3 is TGTGCCACCCGATGGCAGGAGGGAGAAAAACTGTTTTTT. As protein: CATRWQEGEKLFF.

The chain combines TRBV27 with TRBJ2-7, with 7 bases fitting TRBD2. Per the germline V gene, CDR1 is MNHEY and CDR2 is SMNVEV (reference sequence). Trimming at V came to 3 bases and at J to 6 bases, leaving 8 bases not matched to a gene. This CDR3 contains 14 residues. CDR3 region: CASSFMGGLGEQYF. The DNA of the CDR3 is TGTGCCAGCAGTTTTATGGGGGGGTTGGGCGAGCAGTACTTC.

This chain links TRBV7-6 with TRBJ2-1, with D hard to call. The CDR3 extends over 13 amino acids. The V end was cut by 2 bases, the J end by 2 bases, with 4 bases between. Germline loops: CDR1 SGHVS, CDR2 FNYEAQ. CDR3 nucleotide sequence: TGTGCCAGCAGCTTATTTGCCTACAATGAGCAGTTCTTC. Its translation: CASSLFAYNEQFF.

This chain uses TRBV6-5 with TRBJ1-1; no clear D. With 4 bases removed from V and 0 bases from J, the gap between germline ends came to 15 bases. Germline V gene data show CDR1 as MNHEY and CDR2 as SVGAGI. The length of the CDR3 is 16 residues. The CDR3 sequence is CASSSGSAEMNTEAFF. The CDR3 DNA sequence: TGTGCCAGCAGTTCGGGCTCTGCAGAGATGAACACTGAAGCTTTCTTT.

The V and J genes are TRBV7-9 and TRBJ1-2; 9 positions agree with TRBD1. The J segment lost 0 bases and the V segment lost 1 base, leaving 12 bases of the junction unmatched. Germline assignment: CDR1 SEHNR and CDR2 FQNEAQ (reference sequence). CDR3 length: 19 residues. The CDR3 spells CASSLEPPGQGYSNYGYTF. In DNA form, the CDR3 reads TGTGCCAGCAGCTTAGAGCCACCGGGACAGGGATATTCTAACTATGGCTACACCTTC.

This chain links TRBV30 with TRBJ1-4; D uncertain. This CDR3 contains 13 residues. Germline-derived CDR1 and CDR2 are GTSNPN and SVGIG (reference sequence). With 1 base removed from V and 8 bases from J, the gap between germline ends came to 11 bases. DNA for the CDR3: TGTGCCTGGAGTGGGATGGGTACGGAAAAACTGTTTTTT. The encoded protein is CAWSGMGTEKLFF.

The gene calls are TRBV15 and TRBJ2-6; no firm D call. This CDR3 is 14 amino acids long. Trimming stripped 1 base from V and 2 bases from J, with 3 bases between. Germline V lookup: CDR1 LNHNV, CDR2 YYDKDF (reference sequence). CDR3 nucleotide sequence: TGTGCCACCAGCAGAGGTCCTGGGGCCAACGTCCTGACTTTC. Encoded protein: CATSRGPGANVLTF. The full variable domain, in which reference TRBV15 and TRBJ2-6 provide the parts outside the CDR3, is DAMVIQNPRYQVTQFGKPVTLSCSQTLNHNVMYWYQQKSSQAPKLLFHYYDKDFNNEADTPDNFQSRRPNTSFCFLDIRSPGLGDTAMYLCATSRGPGANVLTFGAGSRLTVL.

The J gene is TRBJ2-5, the V gene TRBV6-1; D is unclear. The germline V gene encodes CDR1 MNHNS and CDR2 SASEGT. The CDR3 sequence is 14 residues long. V was trimmed by 10 bases and J by 1 base, leaving 16 bases between them. CDR3 in amino acids: CANPRASFQETQYF. The CDR3 DNA is TGTGCCAACCCTCGGGCCTCCTTCCAAGAGACCCAGTACTTC.

The chain joins TRBV28 to TRBJ2-1; TRBD1 agrees at 7 bases. The J segment lost 1 base and the V segment lost 6 bases, leaving 9 bases of the junction unmatched. There are 16 residues in the CDR3. Germline loops: CDR1 MDHEN, CDR2 SYDVKM. DNA for the CDR3: TGTGCCAGCAGCGGGTTCGGGGACAGATCCTACAATGAGCAGTTCTTC. It codes for CASSGFGDRSYNEQFF.

V is TRBV29-1 and J is TRBJ2-5; D perhaps matches TRBD2 (7 bases). The CDR3 covers 13 residues. Looked up from germline, CDR1 is SQVTM and CDR2 is ANQGSEA. Trimming removed 7 bases at V and 5 bases at J, with 17 bases between. DNA for the CDR3: TGCAGCGCCGGTACAGGGAGGGGGGAGACCCAGTACTTC. Its translation: CSAGTGRGETQYF. Looking up the rest from reference TRBV29-1 and TRBJ2-5 gives the full variable domain: SAVISQKPSRDICQRGTSLTIQCQVDSQVTMMFWYRQQPGQSLTLIATANQGSEATYESGFVIDKFPISRPNLTFSTLTVSNMSPEDSSIYLCSAGTGRGETQYFGPGTRLLVL.

This clone was counted once. The rearrangement uses TRBV5-1 and TRBJ1-3; D not certain. Trimming left V 3 bases short and J 1 base short, with 8 bases between. From germline, CDR1 is SGHRS and CDR2 YFSETQ. This CDR3 has 14 residues. The CDR3 DNA reads TGCGCCAGCAGCTCAAGGGCTTCTGGAAACACCATATATTTT. This gives the protein CASSSRASGNTIYF.

This clone was seen once. The J gene is TRBJ1-4, the V gene TRBV30; TRBD1 might be the D (5 bases). Trimming removed 0 bases from V and 0 bases from J, with 5 bases in between. Germline V CDR1 and CDR2: GTSNPN, SVGIG (reference sequence). The CDR3 runs to 14 residues. CDR3 sequence: CAWSVGATNEKLFF. The CDR3 DNA sequence: TGTGCCTGGAGTGTGGGGGCAACTAATGAAAAACTGTTTTTT.

This sequence joins TRBV6-1 and TRBJ2-7; a weak D match, TRBD2 (6 bases). CDR3 length: 15 residues. Trimming took 8 bases from V and 3 from J, leaving 20 bases between them. Looked up from germline, CDR1 is MNHNS and CDR2 is SASEGT. The CDR3 DNA sequence: TGTGCCAGCTGCCGCGGAGGACTGGGAGGCTACGAGCAGTACTTC. This translates into CASCRGGLGGYEQYF.

V usage is TRBV5-6 and J usage is TRBJ1-3; D uncertain. V was shortened by 0 bases and J by 0 bases, with 10 bases between the two germline ends. Germline CDR1 reads SGHDT; CDR2 reads YYEEEE. There are 16 residues in the CDR3. The CDR3 is CASSLALSNSGNTIYF. For the CDR3, the DNA is TGTGCCAGCAGCTTGGCCTTGTCCAACTCTGGAAACACCATATATTTT.

V gene TRBV19 combines with J gene TRBJ2-2; the D gene is possibly TRBD1 (6 bases). Trimming pared 9 bases from V and 5 bases from J, leaving 13 bases between. The CDR3 spans 13 residues. Germline V gene data show CDR1 as LNHDA and CDR2 as SQIVND (reference sequence). The CDR3, as DNA: TGTGCCAGCCGAACAGGGTTAACCGGGGAGCTGTTTTTT. This translates into CASRTGLTGELFF.

This chain joins TRBV25-1 and TRBJ2-2; 9 bases agree with TRBD1. The CDR3 contains 17 residues. Per germline, CDR1 MGHDK and CDR2 SYGVNS. The V segment lost 4 bases and the J segment 4 bases; nucleotides outside the gene matches: 10. CDR3: CASSGEPGQGTTGELFF. CDR3 in DNA: TGTGCCAGCAGTGGGGAACCGGGACAGGGCACCACCGGGGAGCTGTTTTTT. Full variable domain (remainder filled in from reference TRBV25-1 and TRBJ2-2): EADIYQTPRYLVIGTGKKITLECSQTMGHDKMYWYQQDPGMELHLIHYSYGVNSTEKGDLSSESTVSRIRTEHFPLTLESARPSHTSQYLCASSGEPGQGTTGELFFGEGSRLTVL.

This clone was observed once. The chain uses TRBV19 and TRBJ2-7; 12 positions match TRBD2. Germline trimming cut 5 bases from V and 3 bases from J; bases unmatched to any gene: 5. This CDR3 region has 15 residues. Germline V gene data show CDR1 as LNHDA and CDR2 as SQIVND (reference sequence). The CDR3 is CASSSRLAGVYEQYF. The DNA of the CDR3 is TGTGCCAGTAGTTCACGACTAGCGGGAGTCTACGAGCAGTACTTC.

In its sample, this clone was seen a few times. The rearrangement uses TRBV7-2 and TRBJ2-5, with 8 bases fitting TRBD2. This CDR3 region has 15 residues. V lost 5 bases, J lost 5 bases, and 10 bases stayed unmatched. The germline gives CDR1 SGHTA, CDR2 FQGNSA. CDR3 in amino acids: CASSDQSGSAETQYF. DNA for the CDR3: TGTGCCAGCAGCGACCAGAGCGGGAGCGCGGAGACCCAGTACTTC.

Of note for this clone: Its ends do not fully match the called genes, so a read error is possible. The V and J genes are TRBV30 and TRBJ2-2; D perhaps matches TRBD2 (5 bases). The CDR3 totals 15 residues. CDR1 and CDR2 (germline): GTSNPN, SVGIG (reference sequence). The CDR3 nucleotides are TGTGCCTGGAGAATTACTGGTCGCGAACACCGGGGAGCTGTTTTT. The encoded protein is CAWRITGREHRGAVF.

The genes are TRBV28 and TRBJ1-5; D uncertain. Germline V gene sequence: CDR1 MDHEN, CDR2 SYDVKM. The V and J ends lost 3 bases and 1 base respectively, with 4 bases between them. This CDR3 spans 13 amino acids. In nucleotides, the CDR3 is TGTGCCAGCAGTTTGTCCAGCAATCAGCCCCAGCATTTT. Its translation: CASSLSSNQPQHF.